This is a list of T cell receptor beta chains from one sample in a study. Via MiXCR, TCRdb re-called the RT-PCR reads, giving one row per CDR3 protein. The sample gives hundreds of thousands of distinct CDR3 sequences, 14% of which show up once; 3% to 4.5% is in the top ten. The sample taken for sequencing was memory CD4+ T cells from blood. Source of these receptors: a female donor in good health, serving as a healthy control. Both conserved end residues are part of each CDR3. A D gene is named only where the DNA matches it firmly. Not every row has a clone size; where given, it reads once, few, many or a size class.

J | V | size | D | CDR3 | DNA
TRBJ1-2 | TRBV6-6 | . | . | CASSGSYNYGYTF | TGTGCCAGCAGTGGCAGTTATAACTATGGCTACACCTTC
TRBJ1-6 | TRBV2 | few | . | CASSPAHSPLHF | TGTGCCAGCAGTCCAGCCCATTCACCCCTCCACTTT
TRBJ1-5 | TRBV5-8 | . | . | CASSIGVQSNQPQHF | TGTGCCAGCAGCATCGGGGTCCAAAGCAATCAGCCCCAGCATTTT
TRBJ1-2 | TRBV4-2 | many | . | CASSQDYREGYGYTF | TGTGCCAGCAGCCAAGATTACAGGGAGGGCTATGGCTACACCTTC
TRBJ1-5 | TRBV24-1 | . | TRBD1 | CATSDRTGAMDQPQHF | TGTGCCACCAGTGACAGAACAGGGGCAATGGATCAGCCCCAGCATTTT
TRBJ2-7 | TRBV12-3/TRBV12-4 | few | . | CASSFAEAGEQYF | TGTGCCAGCAGTTTCGCCGAGGCTGGGGAGCAGTACTTC
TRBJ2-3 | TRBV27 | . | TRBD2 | CASSDPRGGASTSTDTQYF | TGTGCCAGCAGTGACCCCCGGGGGGGAGCTTCTACTAGCACAGATACGCAGTATTTT
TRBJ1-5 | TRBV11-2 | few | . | CASSRNQEGQPQHF | TGTGCCAGCAGCCGCAACCAAGAAGGGCAGCCCCAGCATTTT
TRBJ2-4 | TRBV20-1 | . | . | CSASLGGAKNIQYF | TGCAGTGCTAGCCTAGGGGGAGCCAAAAACATTCAGTACTTC
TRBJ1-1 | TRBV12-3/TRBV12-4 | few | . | CARKKATGFGLSAFF | TGTGCCAGGAAGAAAGCGACAGGATTTGGTCTGTCGGCTTTCTTT
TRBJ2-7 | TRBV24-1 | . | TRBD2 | CATSDRPGTSGRALYEQYF | TGTGCCACCAGTGATCGTCCCGGGACTAGCGGGAGGGCTTTGTACGAGCAGTACTTC
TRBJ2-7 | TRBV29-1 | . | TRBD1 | CSVWDRVTYEQYF | TGCAGCGTTTGGGACAGGGTGACATACGAGCAGTACTTC
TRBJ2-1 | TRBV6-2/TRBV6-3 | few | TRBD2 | CASTTPTSGRVFF | TGTGCCAGCACCACGCCGACTAGCGGGAGGGTGTTCTTC
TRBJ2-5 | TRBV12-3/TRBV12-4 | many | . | CASSRTGPKETQYF | TGTGCCAGCAGTCGTACAGGGCCCAAAGAGACCCAGTACTTC
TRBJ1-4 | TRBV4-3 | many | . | CASRRGVTNEKLFF | TGCGCCAGCAGACGGGGGGTAACTAATGAAAAACTGTTTTTT
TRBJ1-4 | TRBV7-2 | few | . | CASSPHRRRAAGEKLFF | TGTGCCAGCAGCCCGCATCGGAGGAGGGCAGCTGGTGAAAAACTGTTTTTT
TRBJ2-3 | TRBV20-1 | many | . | CSAITTGADTQYF | TGCAGTGCCATTACGACAGGCGCAGATACGCAGTATTTT
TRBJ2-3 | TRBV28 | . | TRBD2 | CASGDKAGVGTDTQYF | TGTGCCAGCGGGGATAAAGCGGGAGTGGGCACAGATACGCAGTATTTT
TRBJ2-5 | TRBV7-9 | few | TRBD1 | CASSLFRGTAQETQYF | TGTGCCAGCAGCCTATTCAGAGGGACAGCCCAAGAGACCCAGTACTTC
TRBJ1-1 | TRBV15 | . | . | CATSSDQETEAFF | TGTGCCACCAGCAGCGACCAGGAGACTGAAGCTTTCTTT
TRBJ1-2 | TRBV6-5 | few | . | CASSRVGGSSGYGYTF | TGTGCCAGCAGCAGAGTAGGGGGGAGTTCAGGATATGGCTACACCTTC
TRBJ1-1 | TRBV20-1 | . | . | CSAQGPNTEAFF | TGCAGTGCCCAGGGCCCGAACACTGAAGCTTTCTTT
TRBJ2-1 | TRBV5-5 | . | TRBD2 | CASSRPGRENNEQFF | TGTGCCAGCAGCCGACCCGGGAGGGAAAACAATGAGCAGTTCTTC
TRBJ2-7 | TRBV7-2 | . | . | CASSRGGAWYF | TGTGCCAGCAGCCGAGGGGGGGCATGGTACTTC
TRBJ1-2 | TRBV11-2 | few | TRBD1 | CASSMTGAYGYTF | TGTGCCAGCAGCATGACAGGGGCCTATGGCTACACCTTC
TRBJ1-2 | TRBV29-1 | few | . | CSVVSHNYGYTF | TGCAGCGTTGTATCGCACAACTATGGCTACACCTTC
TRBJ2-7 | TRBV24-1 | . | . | CATSDPGDGGYEQYF | TGTGCCACCAGTGATCCAGGGGATGGGGGCTACGAGCAGTACTTC
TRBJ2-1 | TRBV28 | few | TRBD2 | CASSPSGSHNEQFF | TGTGCCAGCAGTCCGAGCGGGAGCCACAATGAGCAGTTCTTC
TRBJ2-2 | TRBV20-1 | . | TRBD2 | CSARDPAGGFFTGELFF | TGCAGTGCTAGAGATCCGGCGGGAGGGTTTTTCACCGGGGAGCTGTTTTTT
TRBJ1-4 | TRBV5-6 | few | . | CASSPGTVIREKLFF | TGTGCCAGCAGCCCGGGGACGGTCATACGGGAAAAACTGTTTTTT
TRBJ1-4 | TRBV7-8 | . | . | CASRWGTGATNEKLFF | TGTGCCAGCCGATGGGGGACGGGCGCAACTAATGAAAAACTGTTTTTT
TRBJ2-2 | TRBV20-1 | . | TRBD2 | CSAKGTSGMSGELFF | TGCAGTGCAAAAGGGACTAGCGGGATGTCCGGGGAGCTGTTTTTT
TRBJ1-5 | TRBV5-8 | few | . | CASSGGQTSNQPQHF | TGTGCCAGCAGCGGCGGACAGACTAGCAATCAGCCCCAGCATTTT
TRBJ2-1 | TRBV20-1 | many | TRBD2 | CSALKLAGLGNEQFF | TGCAGTGCTCTCAAACTAGCGGGACTGGGTAATGAGCAGTTCTTC
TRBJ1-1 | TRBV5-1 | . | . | CASSETADSYTEAFF | TGCGCCAGCAGCGAGACCGCGGACAGCTACACTGAAGCTTTCTTT
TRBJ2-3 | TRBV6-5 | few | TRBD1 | CASSYWGQGATDTQYF | TGTGCCAGCAGTTACTGGGGACAGGGAGCAACAGATACGCAGTATTTT
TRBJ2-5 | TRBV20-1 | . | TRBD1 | CSAPRDRDETQYF | TGCAGTGCTCCACGGGACAGGGATGAGACCCAGTACTTC
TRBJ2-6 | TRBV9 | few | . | CASSRGSGPGSGANVLTF | TGTGCCAGCTCCCGGGGCTCAGGACCAGGATCTGGGGCCAACGTCCTGACTTTC
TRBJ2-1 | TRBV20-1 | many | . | CSAQGGLSSYNEQFF | TGCAGTGCTCAGGGGGGCCTGAGCTCCTACAATGAGCAGTTCTTC
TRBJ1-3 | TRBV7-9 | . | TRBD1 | CASSPRQGVGNTIYF | TGTGCCAGCAGCCCGAGACAGGGGGTTGGAAACACCATATATTTT
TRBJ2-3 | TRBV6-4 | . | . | CASSDSTDSGDTQYF | TGTGCCAGCAGTGACTCGACGGACTCCGGGGATACGCAGTATTTT
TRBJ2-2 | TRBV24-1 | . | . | CATSPLGGQNTGELFF | TGTGCCACCAGTCCACTGGGGGGCCAGAACACCGGGGAGCTGTTTTTT
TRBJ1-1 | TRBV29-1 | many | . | CSALGDTANTEAFF | TGCAGCGCCCTCGGGGACACCGCGAACACTGAAGCTTTCTTT
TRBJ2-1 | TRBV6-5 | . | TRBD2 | CASSYSTSGSYEQFF | TGTGCCAGCAGTTACTCGACTAGCGGGAGCTATGAGCAGTTCTTC